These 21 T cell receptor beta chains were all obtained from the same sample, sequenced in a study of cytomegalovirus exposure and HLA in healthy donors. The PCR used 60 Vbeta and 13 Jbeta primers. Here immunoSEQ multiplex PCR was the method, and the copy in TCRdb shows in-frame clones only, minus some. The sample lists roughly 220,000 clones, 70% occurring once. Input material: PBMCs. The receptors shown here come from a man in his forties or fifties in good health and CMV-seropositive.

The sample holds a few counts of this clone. This CDR3 is CSVIPGSENEQFF. The CDR3 DNA follows: TGCAGCGTTATCCCAGGGTCCGAAAATGAGCAGTTCTTC. The chain joins TRBV29-1 to TRBJ2-1, with D perhaps matching TRBD1 (5 bases). Germline V CDR1 and CDR2: SQVTM, ANQGSEA. The CDR3 has 13 residues. Trimming removed 5 bases from V and 7 bases from J, with 15 bases in between.

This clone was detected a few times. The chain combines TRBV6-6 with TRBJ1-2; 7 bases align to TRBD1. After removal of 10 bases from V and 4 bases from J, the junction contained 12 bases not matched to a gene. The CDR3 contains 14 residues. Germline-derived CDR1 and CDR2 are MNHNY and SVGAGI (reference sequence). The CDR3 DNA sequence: TGTGCCACCCCTCGGCAGGGGGGCAGCTATGGCTACACCTTC. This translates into CATPRQGGSYGYTF.

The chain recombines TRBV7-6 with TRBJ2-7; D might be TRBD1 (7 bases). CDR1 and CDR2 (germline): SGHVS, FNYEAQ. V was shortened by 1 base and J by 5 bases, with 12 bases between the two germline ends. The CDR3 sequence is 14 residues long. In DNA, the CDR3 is TGTGCCAGCAGCTTAGTTCAGGGGGAGGACGAGCAGTACTTC. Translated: CASSLVQGEDEQYF.

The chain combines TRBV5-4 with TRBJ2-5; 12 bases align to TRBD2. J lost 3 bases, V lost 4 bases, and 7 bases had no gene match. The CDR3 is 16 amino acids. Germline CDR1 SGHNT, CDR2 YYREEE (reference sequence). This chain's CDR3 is CASSQLAGGGEETQYF. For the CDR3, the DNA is TGTGCCAGCAGCCAACTAGCGGGGGGCGGGGAAGAGACCCAGTACTTC.

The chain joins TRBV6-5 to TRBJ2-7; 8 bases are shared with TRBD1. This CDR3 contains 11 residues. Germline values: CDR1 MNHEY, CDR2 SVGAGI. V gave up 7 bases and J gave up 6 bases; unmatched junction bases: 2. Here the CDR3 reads CASNQGAEQYF. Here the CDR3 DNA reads TGTGCCAGCAATCAGGGGGCCGAGCAGTACTTC.

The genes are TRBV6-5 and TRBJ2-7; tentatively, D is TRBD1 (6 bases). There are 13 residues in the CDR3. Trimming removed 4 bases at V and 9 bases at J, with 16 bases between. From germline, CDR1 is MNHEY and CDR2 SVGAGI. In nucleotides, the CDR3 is TGTGCCAGCAGTTCCACCGCAGGGGCCGCGCAGTACTTC. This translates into CASSSTAGAAQYF.

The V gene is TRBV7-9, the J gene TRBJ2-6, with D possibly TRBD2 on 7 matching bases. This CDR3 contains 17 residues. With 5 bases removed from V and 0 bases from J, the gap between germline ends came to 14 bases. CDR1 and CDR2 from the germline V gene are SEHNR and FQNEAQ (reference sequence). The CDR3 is CASSGGGTVSGANVLTF. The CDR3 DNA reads TGTGCCAGCAGCGGGGGGGGCACCGTCTCTGGGGCCAACGTCCTGACTTTC.

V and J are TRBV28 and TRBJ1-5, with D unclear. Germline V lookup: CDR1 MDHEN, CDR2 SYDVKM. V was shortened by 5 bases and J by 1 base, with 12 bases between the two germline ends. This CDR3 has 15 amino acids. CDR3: CASSPQWPSNQPQHF. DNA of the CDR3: TGTGCCAGCAGTCCTCAGTGGCCGAGCAATCAGCCCCAGCATTTT.

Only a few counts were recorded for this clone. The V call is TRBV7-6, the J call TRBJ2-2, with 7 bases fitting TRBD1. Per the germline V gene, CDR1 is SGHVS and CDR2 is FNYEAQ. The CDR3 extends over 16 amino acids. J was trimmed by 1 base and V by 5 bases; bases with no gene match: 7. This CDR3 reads CASSLRQGKNTGELFF. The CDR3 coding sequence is TGTGCCAGCAGCCTTAGACAGGGCAAGAACACCGGGGAGCTGTTTTTT. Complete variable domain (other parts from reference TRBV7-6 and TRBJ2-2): GAGVSQSPRYKVTKRGQDVALRCDPISGHVSLYWYRQALGQGPEFLTYFNYEAQQDKSGLPNDRFSAERPEGSISTLTIQRTEQRDSAMYRCASSLRQGKNTGELFFGEGSRLTVL.

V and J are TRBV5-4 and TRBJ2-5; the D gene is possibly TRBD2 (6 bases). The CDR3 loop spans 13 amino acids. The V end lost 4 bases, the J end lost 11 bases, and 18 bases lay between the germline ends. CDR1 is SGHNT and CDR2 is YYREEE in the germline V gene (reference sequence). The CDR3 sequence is CASSLRDSQEQYF. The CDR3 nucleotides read TGTGCCAGCAGCCTCCGGGACTCCCAAGAGCAGTACTTC. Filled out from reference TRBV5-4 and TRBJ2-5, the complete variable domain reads ETGVTQSPTHLIKTRGQQVTLRCSSQSGHNTVSWYQQALGQGPQFIFQYYREEENGRGNFPPRFSGLQFPNYSSELNVNALELDDSALYLCASSLRDSQEQYFGPGTRLLVL.

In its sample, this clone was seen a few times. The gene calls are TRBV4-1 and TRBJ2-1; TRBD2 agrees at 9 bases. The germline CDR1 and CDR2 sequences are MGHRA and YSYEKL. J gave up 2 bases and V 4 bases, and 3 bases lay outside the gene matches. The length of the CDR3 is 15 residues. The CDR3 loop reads CASSRGTSPYNEQFF. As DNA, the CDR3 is TGCGCCAGCAGCCGGGGGACTAGCCCCTACAATGAGCAGTTCTTC.

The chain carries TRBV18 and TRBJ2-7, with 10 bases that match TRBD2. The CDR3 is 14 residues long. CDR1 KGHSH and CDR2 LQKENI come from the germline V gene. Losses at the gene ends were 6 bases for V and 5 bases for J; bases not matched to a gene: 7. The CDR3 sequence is CASSPTSGPHEQYF. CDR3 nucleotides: TGTGCCAGCTCGCCGACTAGCGGGCCCCACGAGCAGTACTTC.

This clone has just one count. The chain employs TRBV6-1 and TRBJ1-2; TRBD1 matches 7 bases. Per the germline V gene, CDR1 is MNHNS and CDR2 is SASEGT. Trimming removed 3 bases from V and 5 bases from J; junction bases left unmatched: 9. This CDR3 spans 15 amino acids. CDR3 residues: CASSDPPGQRYGYTF. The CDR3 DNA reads TGTGCCAGCAGTGACCCTCCGGGACAGAGGTATGGCTACACCTTC.

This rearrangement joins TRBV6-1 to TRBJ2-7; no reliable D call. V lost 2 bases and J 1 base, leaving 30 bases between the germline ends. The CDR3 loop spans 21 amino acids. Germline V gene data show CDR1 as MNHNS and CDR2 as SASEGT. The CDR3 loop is CASSEPLYRPWADGDSYEQYF. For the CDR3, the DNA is TGTGCCAGCAGTGAACCCTTATATCGGCCCTGGGCAGACGGTGATTCCTACGAGCAGTACTTC.

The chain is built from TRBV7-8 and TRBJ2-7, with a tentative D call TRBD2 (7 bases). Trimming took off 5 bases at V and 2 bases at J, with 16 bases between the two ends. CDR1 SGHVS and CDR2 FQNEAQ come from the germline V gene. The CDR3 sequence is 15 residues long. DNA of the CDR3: TGTGCCAGCAGCCCCCTTTGGGGGGGCCCCTACGAGCAGTACTTC. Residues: CASSPLWGGPYEQYF. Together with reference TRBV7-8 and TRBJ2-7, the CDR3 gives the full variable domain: GAGVSQSPRYKVAKRGQDVALRCDPISGHVSLFWYQQALGQGPEFLTYFQNEAQLDKSGLPSDRFFAERPEGSVSTLKIQRTQQEDSAVYLCASSPLWGGPYEQYFGPGTRLTVT.

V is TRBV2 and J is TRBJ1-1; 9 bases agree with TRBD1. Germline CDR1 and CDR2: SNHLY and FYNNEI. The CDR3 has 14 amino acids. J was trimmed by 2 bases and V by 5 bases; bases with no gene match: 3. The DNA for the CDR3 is TGTGCCAGCAGTCGGACAGGGGTAAACACTGAAGCTTTCTTT. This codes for CASSRTGVNTEAFF.

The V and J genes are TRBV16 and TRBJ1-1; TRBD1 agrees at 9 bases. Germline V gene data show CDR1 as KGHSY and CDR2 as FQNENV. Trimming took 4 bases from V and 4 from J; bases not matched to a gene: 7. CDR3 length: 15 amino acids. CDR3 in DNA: TGTGCCAGCAGCCCTACGACAGGGGGTATCACTGAAGCTTTCTTT. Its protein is CASSPTTGGITEAFF.

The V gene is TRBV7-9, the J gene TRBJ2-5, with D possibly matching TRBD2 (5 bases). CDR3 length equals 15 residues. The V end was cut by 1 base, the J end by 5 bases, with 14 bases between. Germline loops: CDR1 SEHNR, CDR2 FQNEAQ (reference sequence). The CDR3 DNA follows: TGTGCCAGCAGCTTAGTTGGAGGTACGAGGGAGACCCAGTACTTC. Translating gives CASSLVGGTRETQYF.

CDR3 loop: CASSYSGGLAGEELFF. CDR3 DNA: TGTGCCAGCAGTTACTCGGGGGGACTAGCGGGGGAAGAGCTGTTTTTT. This rearrangement joins TRBV6-6 to TRBJ2-2; 14 bases fit TRBD2. Germline V CDR1 and CDR2: MNHNY, SVGAGI (reference sequence). The CDR3 spans 16 residues. Trimming at V came to 0 bases and at J to 11 bases, leaving 5 bases not matched to a gene.

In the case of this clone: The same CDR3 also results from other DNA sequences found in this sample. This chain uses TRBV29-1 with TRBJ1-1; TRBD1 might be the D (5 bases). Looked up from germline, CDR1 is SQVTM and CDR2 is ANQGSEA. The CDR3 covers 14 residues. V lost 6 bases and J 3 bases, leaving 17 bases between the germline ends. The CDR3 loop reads CSVGVSGGYTEAFF. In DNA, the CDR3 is TGCAGCGTCGGAGTCTCCGGGGGGTACACTGAAGCTTTCTTT.

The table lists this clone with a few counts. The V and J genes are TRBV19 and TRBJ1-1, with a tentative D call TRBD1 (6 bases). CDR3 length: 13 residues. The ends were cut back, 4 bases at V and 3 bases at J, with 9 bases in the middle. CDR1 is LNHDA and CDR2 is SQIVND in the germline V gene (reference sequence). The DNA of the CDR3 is TGTGCCAGTAGTAACCACAGGGACACTGAAGCTTTCTTT. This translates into CASSNHRDTEAFF.